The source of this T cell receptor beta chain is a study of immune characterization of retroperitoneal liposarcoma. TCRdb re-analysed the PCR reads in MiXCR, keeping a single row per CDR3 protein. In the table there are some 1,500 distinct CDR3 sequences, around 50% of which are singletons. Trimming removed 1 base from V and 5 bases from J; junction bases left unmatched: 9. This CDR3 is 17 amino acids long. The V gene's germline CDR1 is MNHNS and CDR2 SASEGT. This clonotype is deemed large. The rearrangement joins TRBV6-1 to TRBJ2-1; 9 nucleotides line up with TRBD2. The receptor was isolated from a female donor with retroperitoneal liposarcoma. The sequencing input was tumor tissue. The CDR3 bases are TGTGCCAGCAGTGAAGAGTACCTAGCGGGATTTAACAATGAGCAGTTCTTC. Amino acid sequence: CASSEEYLAGFNNEQFF.